The 24 T cell receptor beta chains below were found in one sample sequenced in a study of cytomegalovirus exposure and HLA in healthy donors. Repertoires were generated with immunoSEQ multiplex PCR, while TCRdb's copy carries only in-frame clones and drops some. The sample yields about 130,000 clones, 89% seen once. What was sequenced was PBMCs. Every receptor here comes from a woman aged 18-29 years in good health and CMV-seropositive.

The chain recombines TRBV10-3 with TRBJ1-2; D is ambiguous. Germline assignment: CDR1 ENHRY and CDR2 SYGVKD. CDR3 length: 13 amino acids. V lost 2 bases, J lost 2 bases, and 6 bases lay in between. CDR3: CAISEGGNYGYTF. CDR3 nucleotide sequence: TGTGCCATCAGTGAGGGAGGGAACTATGGCTACACCTTC.

The V and J genes are TRBV27 and TRBJ1-2; 9 bases map to TRBD1. Germline V gene lookup returns CDR1 MNHEY and CDR2 SMNVEV (reference sequence). This CDR3 spans 13 amino acids. V trimming: 2 bases; J trimming: 7 bases; junction bases outside the gene matches: 2. The CDR3 loop is CASSLTGGGGYTF. Written as DNA, the CDR3 is TGTGCCAGCAGTTTAACAGGGGGCGGTGGCTACACCTTC.

This clone was recorded only once. V usage is TRBV11-2 and J usage is TRBJ2-5, with 8 bases fitting TRBD2. The CDR3 spans 15 residues. The germline CDR1 and CDR2 sequences are SGHAT and FQNNGV. V gave up 3 bases and J gave up 2 bases; unmatched junction bases: 5. Here the CDR3 reads CASSLQLAVQETQYF. In DNA form, the CDR3 reads TGTGCCAGCAGCTTGCAACTAGCGGTTCAAGAGACCCAGTACTTC.

The gene calls are TRBV5-1 and TRBJ2-7; 7 positions agree with TRBD1. This CDR3 contains 14 residues. Germline loops: CDR1 SGHRS, CDR2 YFSETQ. The trim removed 0 bases at V and 3 bases at J, leaving 3 bases unmatched. CDR3 nucleotide sequence: TGCGCCAGCAGCTTGGGACAGGGATTCTACGAGCAGTACTTC. This translates into CASSLGQGFYEQYF.

As to this clone: Other DNA sequences in the sample encode the same CDR3. The V call is TRBV4-3, the J call TRBJ1-5; a possible D gene is TRBD1 (5 bases). V was shortened by 0 bases and J by 2 bases, with 11 bases between the two germline ends. Germline lookup yields CDR1 LGHNA and CDR2 YSLEER. This CDR3 is built from 16 residues. CDR3 protein: CASSQDLRGGNQPQHF. The DNA of the CDR3 is TGCGCCAGCAGCCAAGACTTAAGGGGCGGCAATCAGCCCCAGCATTTT.

The chain carries TRBV6-6 and TRBJ2-1; TRBD2 might be the D (5 bases). The CDR3 has 16 residues. V shed 5 bases and J shed 4 bases, with 18 bases lying between them. CDR1 is MNHNY, CDR2 SVGAGI, per germline (reference sequence). CDR3 sequence (DNA): TGTGCCAGCAGTCCCGGACTCCTCCATTCTTACAATGAGCAGTTCTTC. It yields the protein CASSPGLLHSYNEQFF.

The chain combines TRBV4-1 with TRBJ1-4, with D possibly matching TRBD1 (5 bases). The CDR3 runs to 16 residues. The V end was cut by 3 bases, the J end by 5 bases, with 16 bases between. Germline values: CDR1 MGHRA, CDR2 YSYEKL. The CDR3 nucleotides are TGCGCCAGCAGCCAGGACCCACAGGTGGTGAATGAAAAACTGTTTTTT. Protein sequence: CASSQDPQVVNEKLFF.

V is TRBV4-1 and J is TRBJ2-3, with TRBD2 matching over 7 bases. Germline CDR1 and CDR2: MGHRA and YSYEKL. V dropped 0 bases and J dropped 5; count of bases not matched to a gene: 5. The CDR3 covers 15 residues. The CDR3 spells CASSQDGGGLDTQYF. In DNA, the CDR3 is TGCGCCAGCAGCCAAGATGGGGGAGGGCTAGATACGCAGTATTTT.

This sequence joins TRBV30 and TRBJ1-2, with TRBD1 as a possible D gene (6 bases). Germline V gives CDR1 GTSNPN, CDR2 SVGIG (reference sequence). With 5 bases removed from V and 8 bases from J, the gap between germline ends came to 24 bases. This CDR3 has 15 residues. CDR3 amino acids: CAWRSPGTSFRGYTF. CDR3 DNA sequence: TGTGCCTGGCGGAGTCCCGGGACATCCTTTCGGGGCTACACCTTC. Together with reference TRBV30 and TRBJ1-2, the CDR3 gives the full variable domain: SQTIHQWPATLVQPVGSPLSLECTVEGTSNPNLYWYRQAAGRGLQLLFYSVGIGQISSEVPQNLSASRPQDRQFILSSKKLLLSDSGFYLCAWRSPGTSFRGYTFGSGTRLTVV.

The gene calls are TRBV29-1 and TRBJ1-1; tentatively, D is TRBD1 (5 bases). Trimming removed 4 bases from V and 10 bases from J, with 13 bases in between. The germline gives CDR1 SQVTM, CDR2 ANQGSEA. CDR3 length: 11 residues. The CDR3 DNA sequence: TGCAGCGTTGTGGGGGAGGGCAGAGCTTTCTTT. It specifies CSVVGEGRAFF.

V and J are TRBV5-4 and TRBJ1-1; 9 nucleotides match TRBD1. CDR3 length: 14 residues. Germline CDR1 SGHNT, CDR2 YYREEE (reference sequence). After removal of 4 bases from V and 1 base from J, the junction contained 2 bases not matched to a gene. CDR3 protein: CASSRGQGNTEAFF. The CDR3, as DNA: TGTGCCAGCAGCAGGGGACAGGGGAACACTGAAGCTTTCTTT.

This clone was counted once. V gene TRBV27 combines with J gene TRBJ1-2, with a tentative D call TRBD1 (6 bases). V was shortened by 5 bases and J by 3 bases, with 16 bases between the two germline ends. This CDR3 contains 15 residues. The V gene's germline CDR1 is MNHEY and CDR2 SMNVEV (reference sequence). The CDR3 sequence is CASSPRLDSYYGYTF. CDR3 DNA: TGTGCCAGCAGTCCAAGGCTGGACAGCTACTATGGCTACACCTTC.

The V gene is TRBV23-1, the J gene TRBJ1-5; a weak D match, TRBD1 (5 bases). TRBV23-1 is classed as an ORF, of uncertain function. This CDR3 has 17 amino acids. V was pared by 0 bases and J by 0 bases, with 12 bases between. The CDR3 here is CASSQSEGIISNQPQHF. The CDR3 DNA reads as TGCGCCAGCAGTCAATCGGAGGGGATAATTAGCAATCAGCCCCAGCATTTT.

J is TRBJ1-2 and V is TRBV7-9; 10 nucleotides line up with TRBD1. Germline lookup yields CDR1 SEHNR and CDR2 FQNEAQ (reference sequence). This CDR3 is built from 15 residues. The V gene end was trimmed by 4 bases and the J gene end by 0 bases; junction bases not matched to a gene: 2. The CDR3 sequence is CASSSGTGANYGYTF. In DNA, the CDR3 is TGTGCCAGCAGCTCCGGGACAGGGGCTAACTATGGCTACACCTTC.

The chain links TRBV5-1 to TRBJ2-1, with D tentatively TRBD1 (6 bases). V dropped 1 base and J dropped 9 bases, with 11 bases sitting between them. Germline values: CDR1 SGHRS, CDR2 YFSETQ. CDR3 length: 13 amino acids. This CDR3 is CASSLTGSAEQFF. CDR3 DNA sequence: TGCGCCAGCAGCTTGACAGGGAGCGCTGAGCAGTTCTTC.

About this clone itself: Germline is not matched at one junction end, which may reflect a read error. The V call is TRBV30, the J call TRBJ1-1; D is uncertain. CDR3 size: 15 residues. The V gene's germline CDR1 is GTSNPN and CDR2 SVGIG (reference sequence). The CDR3: CAWRSEGRGNTEAFF. The CDR3 DNA follows: TGTGCTTGGAGGTCCGAGGGTAGAGGGAACACTGAAGCTTTCTTT.

In the case of this clone: The sample holds other DNA sequences that translate to the same CDR3. The chain employs TRBV7-9 and TRBJ2-3, with a weak D call TRBD1 (6 bases). This CDR3 region has 15 residues. V was cut by 2 bases and J by 0 bases, with 9 bases left in between. Germline CDR1 SEHNR, CDR2 FQNEAQ (reference sequence). Here the CDR3 reads CASSLLGGSTDTQYF. DNA for the CDR3: TGTGCCAGCAGCTTACTAGGGGGAAGCACAGATACGCAGTATTTT.

This clone was seen just once. The V call is TRBV7-8, the J call TRBJ2-7; TRBD1 agrees at 7 bases. V shed 4 bases and J 2 bases; nucleotides not matched to a gene: 5. Germline V gene data show CDR1 as SGHVS and CDR2 as FQNEAQ. This CDR3 is built from 14 residues. CDR3 protein: CASSSPGQAYEQYF. Written as DNA, the CDR3 is TGTGCCAGCAGCTCCCCCGGACAGGCCTACGAGCAGTACTTC.

The chain carries TRBV2 and TRBJ1-2; the match to TRBD1 covers 10 bases. The V gene's germline CDR1 is SNHLY and CDR2 FYNNEI. V dropped 3 bases and J dropped 7; count of bases not matched to a gene: 11. The CDR3 length is 16 residues. The CDR3 region is CASSDPAGGDRGGYTF. CDR3 nucleotide sequence: TGTGCCAGCAGTGATCCCGCAGGGGGGGACAGGGGTGGCTACACCTTC.

This clone appeared a few times. This chain links TRBV4-1 with TRBJ2-5; TRBD2 matches 8 bases. The CDR3 spans 16 residues. J lost 7 bases, V lost 1 base, and 11 bases had no gene match. Germline V gives CDR1 MGHRA, CDR2 YSYEKL. The CDR3: CASSQAPSGGFGTQYF. The CDR3 DNA is TGCGCCAGCAGCCAAGCCCCCAGCGGGGGATTTGGGACCCAGTACTTC.

This clone was detected only once. V gene TRBV7-3 combines with J gene TRBJ1-2, with 9 bases fitting TRBD1. V lost 5 bases, J lost 0 bases, and 13 bases stayed unmatched. Germline CDR1 and CDR2: SGHTA and FQGTGA. CDR3 length: 18 amino acids. The CDR3 nucleotides read TGTGCCAGCAGCCCCGTGAAGGGACAGGGTCCCACTAACTATGGCTACACCTTC. It specifies CASSPVKGQGPTNYGYTF.

The chain uses TRBV27 and TRBJ2-5; perhaps TRBD1 as D (6 bases). This CDR3 has 17 residues. From germline, CDR1 is MNHEY and CDR2 SMNVEV (reference sequence). V lost 2 bases, J lost 5 bases, and 21 bases lay in between. DNA for the CDR3: TGTGCCAGCAGTTTAATAGGCAGGGGCGCGAGTTGGGAGACCCAGTACTTC. Protein: CASSLIGRGASWETQYF.

This clone has only a few counts. The chain uses TRBV18 and TRBJ1-1; D possibly corresponds to TRBD1 (5 bases). The CDR3 is 12 residues long. The germline gives CDR1 KGHSH, CDR2 LQKENI. V gave up 6 bases and J gave up 4 bases, with 9 bases separating them. The CDR3: CASSQRGTEAFF. The CDR3 DNA sequence: TGTGCCAGCTCTCAAAGGGGCACTGAAGCTTTCTTT. The full variable domain, its missing parts supplied by reference TRBV18 and TRBJ1-1, is NAGVMQNPRHLVRRRGQEARLRCSPMKGHSHVYWYRQLPEEGLKFMVYLQKENIIDESGMPKERFSAEFPKEGPSILRIQQVVRGDSAAYFCASSQRGTEAFFGQGTRLTVV.

The J gene is TRBJ2-7, the V gene TRBV4-2; 12 bases map to TRBD2. The CDR3 has 17 residues. V was clipped by 4 bases and J by 3 bases; unmatched bases: 10. Germline V gives CDR1 LGHNA, CDR2 YNFKEQ. CDR3 DNA sequence: TGTGCCAGCAGCCCAAACCCCGGACTAGCGGGGAACTACGAGCAGTACTTC. It yields the protein CASSPNPGLAGNYEQYF.